This TCR beta chain was found in a study of regulatory T cells in long-lasting Graves disease. Study-wide background: Prior antithyroid drug treatment in newly diagnosed Graves' patients lasted under 3 months.

Study findings and constraints: Not thyroid tissue but only peripheral blood was studied. Sharing of public clonotypes was greater in persistent patients (about 2,500) than in new patients (more than 900). Gene preferences differed: TRBV28, TRBJ1-2, TRBJ2-5 in persistent cases.

Noted time point: newly diagnosed GD, antithyroid drugs for less than 3 months. Extracted PBMC RNA gave rise to the TCR library. V was clipped by 2 bases and J by 0 bases, with 8 bases between them. Germline V gives CDR1 MNHEY, CDR2 SVGAGI. The CDR3 contains 15 residues. As to this clonotype: What it recognizes is unknown. A much larger clone differs by one base, so this may be a read error.

HTBI primers from iRepertoire and Arm-PCR of CDR3 regions yielded the TCR beta libraries. Via MiXCR, TCRdb re-called the multiplex PCR reads, giving one row per CDR3 protein. The table records around 400,000 distinct CDR3 sequences, roughly a sixth of them present only once. This sample comprised peripheral blood mononuclear cells (PBMCs), obtained at new diagnosis, from a patient treated with antithyroid drugs. This receptor was obtained from a female donor with Graves disease. The chain uses TRBV6-5 and TRBJ2-1; D uncertain. CDR3 nucleotides: TGTGCCAGCAGTTACGAGGCGAGCTCCTACAATGAGCAGTTCTTC. It encodes CASSYEASSYNEQFF.